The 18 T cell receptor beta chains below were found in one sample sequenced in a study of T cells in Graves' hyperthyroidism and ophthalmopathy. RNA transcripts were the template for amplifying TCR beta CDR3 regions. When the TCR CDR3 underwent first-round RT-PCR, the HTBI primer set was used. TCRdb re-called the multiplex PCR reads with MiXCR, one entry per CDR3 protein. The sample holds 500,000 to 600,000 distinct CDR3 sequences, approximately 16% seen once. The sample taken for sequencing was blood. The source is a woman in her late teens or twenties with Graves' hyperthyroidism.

The CDR3 DNA follows: TGCAGTGCGAGTGGGCCACCCCAGGGGACTGGGGCCAACGTCCTGACTTTC. It specifies CSASGPPQGTGANVLTF. J is TRBJ2-6 and V is TRBV20-1, with D possibly matching TRBD1 (6 bases). Germline V lookup: CDR1 DFQATT, CDR2 SNEGSKA (reference sequence). V gave up 6 bases and J gave up 2 bases, with 20 bases separating them. This CDR3 region has 17 residues.

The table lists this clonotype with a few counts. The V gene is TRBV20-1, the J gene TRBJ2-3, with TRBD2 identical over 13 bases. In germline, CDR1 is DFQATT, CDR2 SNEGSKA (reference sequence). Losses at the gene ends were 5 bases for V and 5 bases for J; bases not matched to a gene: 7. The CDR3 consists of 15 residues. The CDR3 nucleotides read TGCAGTGCTTTACTAGCGGGAGGGCCGAAAGATACGCAGTATTTT. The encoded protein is CSALLAGGPKDTQYF.

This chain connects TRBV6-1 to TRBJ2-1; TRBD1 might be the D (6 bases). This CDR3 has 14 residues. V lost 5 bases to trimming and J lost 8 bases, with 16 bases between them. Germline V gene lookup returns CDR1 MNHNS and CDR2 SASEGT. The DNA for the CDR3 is TGTGCCAGCAGTTTTACAGGGCTGCAGGATGAGCAGTTCTTC. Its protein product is CASSFTGLQDEQFF.

The CDR3 DNA reads TGCAGCGGTTTACAGGGGTACGAGCAGTACTTC. Residues: CSGLQGYEQYF. This chain links TRBV29-1 with TRBJ2-7; 7 bases fit TRBD1. The V gene end was trimmed by 7 bases and the J gene end by 4 bases; junction bases not matched to a gene: 4. CDR3 length: 11 residues. Germline V gene data show CDR1 as SQVTM and CDR2 as ANQGSEA.

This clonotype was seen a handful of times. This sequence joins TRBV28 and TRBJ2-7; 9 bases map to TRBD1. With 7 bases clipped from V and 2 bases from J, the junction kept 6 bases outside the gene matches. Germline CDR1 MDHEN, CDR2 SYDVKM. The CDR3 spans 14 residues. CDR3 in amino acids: CASTPGTGPYEQYF. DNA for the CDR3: TGTGCCAGCACTCCCGGGACAGGGCCCTACGAGCAGTACTTC.

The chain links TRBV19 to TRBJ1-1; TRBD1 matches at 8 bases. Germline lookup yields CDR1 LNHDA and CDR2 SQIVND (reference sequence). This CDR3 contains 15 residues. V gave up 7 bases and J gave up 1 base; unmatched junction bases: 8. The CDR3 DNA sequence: TGTGCCAGTACCCCTGACAGGGGCCGGAACACTGAAGCTTTCTTT. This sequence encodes CASTPDRGRNTEAFF.

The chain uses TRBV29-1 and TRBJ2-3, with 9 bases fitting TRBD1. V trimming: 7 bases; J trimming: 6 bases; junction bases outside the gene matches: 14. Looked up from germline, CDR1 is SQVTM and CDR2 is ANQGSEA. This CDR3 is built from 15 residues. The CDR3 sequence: CSDRPGGQGGDTQYF. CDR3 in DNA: TGCAGCGACCGACCCGGGGGACAGGGAGGGGATACGCAGTATTTT.

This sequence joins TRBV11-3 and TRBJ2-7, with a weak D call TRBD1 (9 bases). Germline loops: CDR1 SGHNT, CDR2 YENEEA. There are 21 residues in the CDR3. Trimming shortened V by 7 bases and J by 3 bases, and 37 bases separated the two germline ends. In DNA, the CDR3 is TGTGCCAGCAACCCCACTGGCATGGGACAGGGTCAACTAGCGGACTTCTACGAGCAGTACTTC. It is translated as CASNPTGMGQGQLADFYEQYF.

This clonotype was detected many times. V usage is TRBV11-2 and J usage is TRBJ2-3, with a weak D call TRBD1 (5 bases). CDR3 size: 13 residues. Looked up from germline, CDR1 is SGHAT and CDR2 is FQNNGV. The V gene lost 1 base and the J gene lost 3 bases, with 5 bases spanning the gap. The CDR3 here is CASSLGQTDTQYF. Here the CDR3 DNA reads TGTGCCAGCAGCTTAGGACAGACAGATACGCAGTATTTT.

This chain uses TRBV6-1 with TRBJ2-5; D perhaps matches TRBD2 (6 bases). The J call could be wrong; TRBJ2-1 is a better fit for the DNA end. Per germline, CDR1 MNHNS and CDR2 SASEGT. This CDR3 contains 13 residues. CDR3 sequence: CASSEEWGETQFF. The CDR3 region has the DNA TGTGCCAGCAGTGAAGAATGGGGGGAGACCCAGTTCTTC.

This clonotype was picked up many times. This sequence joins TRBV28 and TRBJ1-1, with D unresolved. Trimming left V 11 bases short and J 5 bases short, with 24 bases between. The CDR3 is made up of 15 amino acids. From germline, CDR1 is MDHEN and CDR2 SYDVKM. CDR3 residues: CAVCRRLLGSTEAFF. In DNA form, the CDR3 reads TGTGCCGTCTGTAGGAGGCTGCTGGGGAGTACTGAAGCTTTCTTT.

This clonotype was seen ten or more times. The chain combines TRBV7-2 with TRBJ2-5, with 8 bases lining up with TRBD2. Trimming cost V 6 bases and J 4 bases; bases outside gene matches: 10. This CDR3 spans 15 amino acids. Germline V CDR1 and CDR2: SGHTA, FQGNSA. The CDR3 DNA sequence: TGTGCCAGCAGGGCCACGGGACTAGGGGGAGAGACCCAGTACTTC. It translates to CASRATGLGGETQYF.

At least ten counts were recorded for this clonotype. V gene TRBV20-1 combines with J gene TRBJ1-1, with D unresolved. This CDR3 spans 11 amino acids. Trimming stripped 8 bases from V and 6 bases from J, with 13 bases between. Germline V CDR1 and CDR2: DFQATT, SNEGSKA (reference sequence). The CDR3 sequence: CSPRSGAEAFF. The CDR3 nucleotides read TGCAGTCCAAGATCCGGGGCTGAAGCTTTCTTT.

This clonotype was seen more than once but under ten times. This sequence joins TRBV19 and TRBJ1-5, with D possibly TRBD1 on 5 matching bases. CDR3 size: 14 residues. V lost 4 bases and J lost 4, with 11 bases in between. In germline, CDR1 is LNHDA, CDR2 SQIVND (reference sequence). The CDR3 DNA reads TGTGCCAGTAGTAACCTAGCAGGGAATCAGCCCCAGCATTTT. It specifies CASSNLAGNQPQHF.

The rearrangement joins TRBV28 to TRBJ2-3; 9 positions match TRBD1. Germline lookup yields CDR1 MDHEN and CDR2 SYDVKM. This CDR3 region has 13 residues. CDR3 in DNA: TGTGCTGCCTCGGGACAGGGTACAGATACGCAGTATTTT. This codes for CAASGQGTDTQYF.

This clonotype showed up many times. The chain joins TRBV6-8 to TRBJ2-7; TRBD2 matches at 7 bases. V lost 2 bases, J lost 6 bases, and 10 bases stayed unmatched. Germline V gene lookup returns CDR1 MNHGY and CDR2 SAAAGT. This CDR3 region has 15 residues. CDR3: CASSYPRERGGEQYF. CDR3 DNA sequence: TGTGCCAGCAGTTACCCCCGGGAGCGGGGAGGCGAGCAGTACTTC.

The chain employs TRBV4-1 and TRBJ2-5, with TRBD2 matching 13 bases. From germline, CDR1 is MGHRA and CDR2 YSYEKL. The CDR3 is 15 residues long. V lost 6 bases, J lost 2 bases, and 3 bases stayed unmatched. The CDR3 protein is CASRTSGRRQETQYF. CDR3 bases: TGCGCCAGCAGGACTAGCGGGAGGAGACAAGAGACCCAGTACTTC.

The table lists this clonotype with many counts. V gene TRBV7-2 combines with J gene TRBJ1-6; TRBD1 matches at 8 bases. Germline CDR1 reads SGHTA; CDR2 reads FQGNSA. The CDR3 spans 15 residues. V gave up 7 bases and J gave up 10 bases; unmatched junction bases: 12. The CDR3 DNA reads TGTGCCAGCACCCGGACAGGGCTTACCGGATCACCCCTCCACTTT. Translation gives CASTRTGLTGSPLHF. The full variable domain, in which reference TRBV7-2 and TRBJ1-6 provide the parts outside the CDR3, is GAGVSQSPSNKVTEKGKDVELRCDPISGHTALYWYRQSLGQGLEFLIYFQGNSAPDKSGLPSDRFSAERTGGSVSTLTIQRTQQEDSAVYLCASTRTGLTGSPLHFGNGTRLTVT.